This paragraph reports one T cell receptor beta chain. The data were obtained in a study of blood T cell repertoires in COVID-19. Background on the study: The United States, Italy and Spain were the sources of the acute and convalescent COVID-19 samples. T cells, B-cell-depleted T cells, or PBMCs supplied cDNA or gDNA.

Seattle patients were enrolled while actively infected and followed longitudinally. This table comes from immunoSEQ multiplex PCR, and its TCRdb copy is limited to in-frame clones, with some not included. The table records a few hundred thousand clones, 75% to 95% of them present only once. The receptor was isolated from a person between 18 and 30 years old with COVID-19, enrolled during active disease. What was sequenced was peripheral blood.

The CDR3, as DNA: TGCAGCGTTGCAGGACAGGGAGACTACACCTTC. This translates into CSVAGQGDYTF. J is TRBJ1-2 and V is TRBV29-1, with 8 bases matching TRBD1. The junction had 5 bases not matched to a gene; V was cut back by 4 bases and J by 10 bases. Germline V gene sequence: CDR1 SQVTM, CDR2 ANQGSEA. The length of the CDR3 is 11 residues. The whole variable domain, remainder taken from reference TRBV29-1 and TRBJ1-2, is SAVISQKPSRDICQRGTSLTIQCQVDSQVTMMFWYRQQPGQSLTLIATANQGSEATYESGFVIDKFPISRPNLTFSTLTVSNMSPEDSSIYLCSVAGQGDYTFGSGTRLTVV.